This T cell receptor beta chain was retrieved from a study of T cells in Graves' hyperthyroidism and ophthalmopathy. For the study at large: Upon initial diagnosis and before any treatment, peripheral blood was collected. General study points: The model anticipated ophthalmopathy a median about 7.1 months pre-onset.

RNA transcripts gave rise to amplified TCR beta CDR3 regions. The HTBI primer set drove a first-round RT-PCR of the TCR CDR3. MiXCR, applied by TCRdb to the multiplex PCR reads, yields one record per CDR3 protein. The table has 450,000 to 650,000 distinct CDR3 sequences, more than 13% seen once. This sample holds PBMCs from roughly 10 ml fresh peripheral blood. This clonotype was seen at least ten times. Its target is unknown. The V end was cut by 5 bases, the J end by 7 bases, with 17 bases between. Germline V gene data show CDR1 as SGHNT and CDR2 as YENEEA. This CDR3 has 15 amino acids. The chain couples TRBV11-3 to TRBJ2-2, with D possibly TRBD2 on 5 matching bases. Material for sequencing was blood. The sequence was obtained from a woman under 30 with Graves' ophthalmopathy. The CDR3 region is CASSESTRFNGELFF. The DNA of the CDR3 is TGTGCCAGCAGCGAATCCACTAGGTTCAACGGGGAGCTGTTTTTT. Based on the CDR3 plus reference TRBV11-3 and TRBJ2-2, the full variable domain is EAGVVQSPRYKIIEKKQPVAFWCNPISGHNTLYWYLQNLGQGPELLIRYENEEAVDDSQLPKDRFSAERLKGVDSTLKIQPAELGDSAVYLCASSESTRFNGELFFGEGSRLTVL.